A single sample is the source of the 32 T cell receptor beta chains below, sequenced in a study of blood T cells in healthy people across ages. A J-beta primer mix and a sample-barcoded 5' primer were used in a second PCR of about 7 to 11 cycles. Using its own MiXCR run on the 5' RACE reads, TCRdb lists one record per CDR3 protein. The top ten clones hold around 23% of a sample with 1.5 million to 2 million distinct CDR3 sequences, roughly 43% of them seen once. The sample taken for sequencing was blood. These receptors came from a human donor in good health.

This clonotype was detected ten times or more. The J gene is TRBJ2-5, the V gene TRBV7-2, with no clear D. V gave up 6 bases and J gave up 5 bases, with 7 bases separating them. The CDR3 runs to 11 residues. The germline V gene has CDR1 SGHTA and CDR2 FQGNSA. CDR3 protein: CASRFLETQYF. In DNA, the CDR3 is TGTGCCAGCAGGTTCTTGGAGACCCAGTACTTC.

The V and J genes are TRBV20-1 and TRBJ1-1; no firm D call. The V and J ends lost 6 bases and 1 base respectively, with 9 bases between them. The germline gives CDR1 DFQATT, CDR2 SNEGSKA (reference sequence). The length of the CDR3 is 12 residues. CDR3: CSAPLRNTEAFF. In DNA form, the CDR3 reads TGCAGTGCGCCGCTTAGGAACACTGAAGCTTTCTTT.

This clonotype was observed a handful of times. The chain combines TRBV6-5 with TRBJ1-2; D is possibly TRBD1 (5 bases). This CDR3 is 13 amino acids long. With 8 bases removed from V and 8 bases from J, the gap between germline ends came to 18 bases. The germline V gene has CDR1 MNHEY and CDR2 SVGAGI. CDR3 residues: CASGIVGHEGYTF. The CDR3 DNA is TGTGCCAGCGGGATTGTGGGGCATGAAGGCTACACCTTC.

This clonotype was observed a few times. This chain connects TRBV11-1 to TRBJ2-1; 16 nucleotides align to TRBD2. Per germline, CDR1 SGHAT and CDR2 FQDESV (reference sequence). This CDR3 comprises 23 residues. Unmatched junction bases numbered 23, after V lost 4 bases and J lost 5 bases. The DNA for the CDR3 is TGTGCCAGCAGCTCCGAAACAGGGACTAGCGGGGGGGCCTGGGCCGGCCACCACAATGAGCAGTTCTTC. It yields the protein CASSSETGTSGGAWAGHHNEQFF.

A note on this clonotype: Given a much more abundant clone one base away, this may be a read error. This chain uses TRBV7-8 with TRBJ2-1; tentatively, D is TRBD2 (7 bases). The J call may not be correct, given that the DNA end is closer to TRBJ2-7. The CDR3 is 16 amino acids. Germline V CDR1 and CDR2: SGHVS, FQNEAQ. Written as DNA, the CDR3 is TGTGCCAGCAGCTTAGTGAGGGGGGGGATCTACAATGAGCAGTACTTC. Amino acid sequence: CASSLVRGGIYNEQYF.

A single count supports this clonotype. J is TRBJ1-1 and V is TRBV3-1, with D perhaps matching TRBD1 (6 bases). This CDR3 contains 14 residues. The V end was cut by 1 base, the J end by 7 bases, with 13 bases between. CDR1 and CDR2 (germline): LGHDT, YNNKEL (reference sequence). The CDR3 reads CASSQASGGVEAFF. For the CDR3, the DNA is TGTGCCAGCAGCCAAGCCTCCGGGGGCGTTGAAGCTTTCTTT.

This clonotype was seen a handful of times. The J gene is TRBJ1-6, the V gene TRBV4-2; D perhaps matches TRBD1 (6 bases). The CDR3 spans 16 residues. Germline CDR1 and CDR2: LGHNA and YNFKEQ. Trimming shortened V by 4 bases and J by 0 bases, and 10 bases separated the two germline ends. The DNA of the CDR3 is TGTGCCAGCAGCCCTTCGACAGGCTCCTATAATTCACCCCTCCACTTT. Its protein product is CASSPSTGSYNSPLHF.

About this clonotype itself: A much larger clone sits a single nucleotide away, making a read error possible. The chain has TRBV7-2 and TRBJ2-7; weak D call: TRBD1 (7 bases). The length of the CDR3 is 15 residues. Germline V gene sequence: CDR1 SGHTA, CDR2 FQGNSA. Trimming cost V 3 bases and J 3 bases, with 15 bases left between them. The CDR3 sequence: CASSLEGQLIYEQYF. The CDR3 nucleotides read TGTGCCAGCAGCTTGGAGGGACAGCTCATCTACGAGCAGTACTTC.

In this sample, this clonotype turned up a few times. The chain combines TRBV7-8 with TRBJ2-5, with a weak D call TRBD1 (5 bases). This CDR3 has 14 amino acids. V shed 2 bases and J shed 5 bases, with 12 bases lying between them. Germline-derived CDR1 and CDR2 are SGHVS and FQNEAQ. In DNA form, the CDR3 reads TGTGCCAGCAGCTTACTCAGGGTGCGGGAGACCCAGTACTTC. Translation gives CASSLLRVRETQYF.

The sample holds a few counts of this clonotype. V usage is TRBV29-1 and J usage is TRBJ2-1, with 10 bases fitting TRBD2. The CDR3 has 16 residues. Losses at the gene ends were 3 bases for V and 12 bases for J; bases not matched to a gene: 17. Germline V gene data show CDR1 as SQVTM and CDR2 as ANQGSEA. The CDR3 loop is CSVEMGEIAGGRGQFF. The CDR3 bases are TGCAGCGTTGAGATGGGAGAAATAGCGGGGGGTCGGGGGCAGTTCTTC.

V and J are TRBV7-9 and TRBJ2-3, with D perhaps matching TRBD1 (6 bases). CDR1 SEHNR and CDR2 FQNEAQ come from the germline V gene (reference sequence). The CDR3 is 14 amino acids. Between the trimmed V and J ends, which lost 3 bases and 8 bases, there was a span of 15 bases. The CDR3 is CASSFRQKGGTQYF. The CDR3 region has the DNA TGTGCCAGCAGCTTTCGGCAGAAAGGGGGTACGCAGTATTTT.

The rearrangement joins TRBV7-8 to TRBJ2-7; 7 nucleotides match TRBD2. Per the germline V gene, CDR1 is SGHVS and CDR2 is FQNEAQ. J was trimmed by 4 bases and V by 1 base; bases with no gene match: 4. The CDR3 loop spans 14 amino acids. CDR3 amino acids: CASSLDGRGYEQYF. The CDR3 DNA follows: TGTGCCAGCAGCTTAGACGGGCGGGGGTACGAGCAGTACTTC. The full variable domain, its missing parts supplied by reference TRBV7-8 and TRBJ2-7, is GAGVSQSPRYKVAKRGQDVALRCDPISGHVSLFWYQQALGQGPEFLTYFQNEAQLDKSGLPSDRFFAERPEGSVSTLKIQRTQQEDSAVYLCASSLDGRGYEQYFGPGTRLTVT.

This clonotype was found a few times. This chain uses TRBV28 with TRBJ2-5, with 7 positions matching TRBD1. This CDR3 comprises 15 residues. Trimming took 4 bases from V and 2 from J; bases not matched to a gene: 7. CDR1 MDHEN and CDR2 SYDVKM come from the germline V gene. This CDR3 reads CASSSPGTVQETQYF. The CDR3 coding sequence is TGTGCCAGCAGTTCTCCCGGGACAGTACAAGAGACCCAGTACTTC.

The V gene is TRBV5-1, the J gene TRBJ1-1; perhaps TRBD1 as D (6 bases). The CDR3 is 13 residues long. Deletions cut 2 bases from V and 7 bases from J, with 12 bases between. Germline values: CDR1 SGHRS, CDR2 YFSETQ. The CDR3 protein is CASSFAGVGEAFF. The CDR3 DNA is TGCGCCAGCAGCTTTGCAGGGGTCGGTGAAGCTTTCTTT.

The chain is built from TRBV20-1 and TRBJ2-1; the D gene is possibly TRBD2 (6 bases). V was shortened by 6 bases and J by 8 bases, with 14 bases between the two germline ends. Germline V lookup: CDR1 DFQATT, CDR2 SNEGSKA (reference sequence). The CDR3 has 12 amino acids. In nucleotides, the CDR3 is TGCAGTGCCCCCGCCGGGGGATATGAGCAGTTCTTC. Translated, it gives CSAPAGGYEQFF.

This clonotype was observed a few times. The chain uses TRBV29-1 and TRBJ2-5; D may be TRBD1 (9 bases). V was trimmed by 6 bases and J by 5 bases, leaving 25 bases between them. The CDR3 contains 16 residues. Germline CDR1 and CDR2: SQVTM and ANQGSEA. For the CDR3, the DNA is TGCAGCGTCCGGGGGGGGACAGGGTGGAGCGGGGAGACCCAGTACTTC. Translating gives CSVRGGTGWSGETQYF.

V and J are TRBV29-1 and TRBJ2-3; 10 nucleotides match TRBD1. The CDR3 consists of 13 residues. Germline V gene lookup returns CDR1 SQVTM and CDR2 ANQGSEA. J gave up 6 bases and V 6 bases, and 6 bases lay outside the gene matches. The CDR3 here is CSVWGQGFDTQYF. The CDR3 DNA follows: TGCAGCGTGTGGGGACAGGGGTTCGATACGCAGTATTTT.

Comments on this clonotype: One junction end does not reproduce the germline sequence, and a read error may be involved. The genes are TRBV6-1 and TRBJ2-7; 8 nucleotides align to TRBD1. The CDR3 contains 16 residues. The germline V gene encodes CDR1 MNHNS and CDR2 SASEGT. The DNA for the CDR3 is TGTGCCAGCAGTCGGACCGGGACAGGACCCTCCTACGAGCGGTACTTC. Translation gives CASSRTGTGPSYERYF.

This sequence joins TRBV29-1 and TRBJ2-7; 8 nucleotides line up with TRBD1. The V gene end was trimmed by 5 bases and the J gene end by 4 bases; junction bases not matched to a gene: 7. From germline, CDR1 is SQVTM and CDR2 ANQGSEA. The CDR3 covers 13 residues. The CDR3 protein is CSVRTGSEYEQYF. CDR3 nucleotides: TGCAGCGTTCGGACAGGGAGCGAGTACGAGCAGTACTTC.

This clonotype occurred a few times. The DNA for the CDR3 is TGTGCCAGCAGTTACTCGAGGGTAGGGTCCTACGAGCAGTACTTC. Its protein is CASSYSRVGSYEQYF. V gene TRBV6-5 combines with J gene TRBJ2-7, with a tentative D call TRBD2 (5 bases). Trimming took 0 bases from V and 1 from J, leaving 10 bases between them. Looked up from germline, CDR1 is MNHEY and CDR2 is SVGAGI. The CDR3 sequence is 15 residues long.

This clonotype was found a few times. The chain combines TRBV19 with TRBJ2-7; D may be TRBD1 (6 bases). CDR3 length equals 13 residues. Trimming removed 6 bases at V and 0 bases at J, with 9 bases between. The germline V gene has CDR1 LNHDA and CDR2 SQIVND (reference sequence). Here the CDR3 reads CASRDRLSYEQYF. DNA for the CDR3: TGTGCCAGTAGGGACAGACTCTCCTACGAGCAGTACTTC.

This clonotype was counted between two and nine times. The chain employs TRBV12-5 and TRBJ1-3; no firm D call. The V gene's germline CDR1 is LGHNT and CDR2 FRNRAP. This CDR3 region has 15 residues. In DNA, the CDR3 is TGTGCAACGGCGGCCTGGGGAGTCTCTGGAAACACCATATATTTT. It is translated as CATAAWGVSGNTIYF. Full variable domain (missing parts from reference TRBV12-5 and TRBJ1-3): DARVTQTPRHKVTEMGQEVTMRCQPILGHNTVFWYRQTMMQGLELLAYFRNRAPLDDSGMPKDRFSAEMPDATLATLKIQPSEPRDSAVYFCATAAWGVSGNTIYFGEGSWLTVV.

In this sample, this clonotype turned up many times. V is TRBV7-8 and J is TRBJ1-5; D is uncertain. This CDR3 is built from 16 residues. The germline V gene has CDR1 SGHVS and CDR2 FQNEAQ. Trimming took 5 bases from V and 3 from J, leaving 17 bases between them. The chain's CDR3 is CASSLLRWQVNQPQHF. DNA for the CDR3: TGTGCCAGCAGCCTTTTAAGATGGCAGGTCAATCAGCCCCAGCATTTT.

The genes are TRBV11-3 and TRBJ2-1; D call uncertain. Germline V gene lookup returns CDR1 SGHNT and CDR2 YENEEA. V was trimmed by 0 bases and J by 5 bases, leaving 14 bases between them. The CDR3 is 16 amino acids. The CDR3 DNA reads TGTGCCAGCAGCTTAGATGTCTACAATTTAAACAATGAGCAGTTCTTC. It translates to CASSLDVYNLNNEQFF.

The chain links TRBV12-3 or TRBV12-4 to TRBJ1-1; TRBD1 aligns across 7 bases. V trimming: 2 bases; J trimming: 5 bases; junction bases outside the gene matches: 8. The CDR3 is made up of 15 amino acids. CDR3 in amino acids: CASSLWAGGGTEAFF. Here the CDR3 DNA reads TGTGCCAGCAGTTTATGGGCAGGGGGTGGGACTGAAGCTTTCTTT.

The rearrangement links TRBV4-3 to TRBJ1-6, with TRBD1 matching over 10 bases. There are 16 residues in the CDR3. The V segment lost 0 bases and the J segment 10 bases; nucleotides outside the gene matches: 6. The germline V gene encodes CDR1 LGHNA and CDR2 YSLEER. This chain's CDR3 is CASSQDMGTGVSPLHF. In DNA, the CDR3 is TGCGCCAGCAGCCAAGATATGGGGACAGGGGTCTCACCCCTCCACTTT.

This clonotype was found a few times. The genes are TRBV20-1 and TRBJ1-2; D possibly corresponds to TRBD1 (6 bases). CDR3 size: 17 residues. The V gene's germline CDR1 is DFQATT and CDR2 SNEGSKA (reference sequence). Trimming stripped 4 bases from V and 3 bases from J, with 24 bases between. The CDR3 DNA sequence: TGCAGTGCTACACAGGGTCTCGAGGAGGTGAGATACTATGGCTACACCTTC. Translated: CSATQGLEEVRYYGYTF.

This clonotype was counted a few times. The rearrangement joins TRBV13 to TRBJ1-2; 10 bases align to TRBD1. CDR3 length: 17 residues. The trim removed 2 bases at V and 5 bases at J, leaving 11 bases unmatched. Per germline, CDR1 PRHDT and CDR2 FYEKMQ (reference sequence). CDR3 nucleotides: TGTGCCAGCAGCTTACGACAGGGGGCCGGTAATAGGTATGGCTACACCTTC. Residues: CASSLRQGAGNRYGYTF.

This chain links TRBV2 with TRBJ1-1; 8 bases fit TRBD1. The CDR3 consists of 15 residues. With 7 bases clipped from V and 11 bases from J, the junction kept 18 bases outside the gene matches. CDR1 SNHLY and CDR2 FYNNEI come from the germline V gene. The CDR3 coding sequence is TGTGCCAGCACCCTACAGGGGGTTGGGGGCTTGAAGGCTTTCTTT. Translation: CASTLQGVGGLKAFF. Drawing the rest from reference TRBV2 and TRBJ1-1, the complete variable domain is EPEVTQTPSHQVTQMGQEVILRCVPISNHLYFYWYRQILGQKVEFLVSFYNNEISEKSEIFDDQFSVERPDGSNFTLKIRSTKLEDSAMYFCASTLQGVGGLKAFFGQGTRLTVV.

This chain uses TRBV2 with TRBJ1-2; TRBD1 matches 7 bases. The germline V gene has CDR1 SNHLY and CDR2 FYNNEI. The CDR3 is made up of 14 amino acids. With V trimmed by 7 bases and J by 7 bases, 12 bases remained unmatched. Written as DNA, the CDR3 is TGTGCCAGCACTCCCCCGGGACAGAGTAGTGGCTACACCTTC. Its protein product is CASTPPGQSSGYTF.

This clonotype is a singleton in its sample. The J gene is TRBJ1-2, the V gene TRBV7-9; 9 nucleotides align to TRBD1. CDR1 is SEHNR and CDR2 is FQNEAQ in the germline V gene (reference sequence). With 5 bases clipped from V and 6 bases from J, the junction kept 7 bases outside the gene matches. The CDR3 length is 14 residues. The CDR3, as DNA: TGTGCCAGCAGCACCCGGGACAGGGAGGATGGCTACACCTTC. It specifies CASSTRDREDGYTF.

This clonotype occurred once. J is TRBJ2-3 and V is TRBV6-2 or TRBV6-3; maybe TRBD2 (6 bases). Between the trimmed V and J ends, which lost 1 base and 6 bases, there was a span of 11 bases. The CDR3 consists of 14 residues. Looked up from germline, CDR1 is MNHEY and CDR2 is SVGEGT. The CDR3 sequence: CASSYFRRVDTQYF. The CDR3 DNA is TGTGCCAGCAGTTACTTCAGGAGGGTGGATACGCAGTATTTT.